The clone carrying this T cell receptor beta chain showed up just once. Carrying unique molecular identifiers, the cDNA also gained a universal primer site through template switching. TCRdb used MiXCR to reprocess the 5' RACE reads, holding one entry per CDR3 protein. The repertoire includes 550,000 to 700,000 distinct CDR3 sequences, 20% to 25% of them detected once, and over 4% sits in the top ten. This sample was taken from a study of identical twins. The CDR3 totals 14 residues. The germline CDR1 and CDR2 sequences are DFQATT and SNEGSKA (reference sequence). Trimming removed 0 bases from V and 6 bases from J, with 11 bases in between. The same data also contributed to another study, on T cells expressing NK-cell markers.

The genes are TRBV20-1 and TRBJ2-2, with D perhaps TRBD1 (6 bases). This TCR came from a woman between 18 and 29 years old in good health. The specimen was PBMCs. CDR3: CSAREQQGPGELFF. The CDR3 DNA is TGCAGTGCTAGAGAACAGCAGGGGCCCGGGGAGCTGTTTTTT.